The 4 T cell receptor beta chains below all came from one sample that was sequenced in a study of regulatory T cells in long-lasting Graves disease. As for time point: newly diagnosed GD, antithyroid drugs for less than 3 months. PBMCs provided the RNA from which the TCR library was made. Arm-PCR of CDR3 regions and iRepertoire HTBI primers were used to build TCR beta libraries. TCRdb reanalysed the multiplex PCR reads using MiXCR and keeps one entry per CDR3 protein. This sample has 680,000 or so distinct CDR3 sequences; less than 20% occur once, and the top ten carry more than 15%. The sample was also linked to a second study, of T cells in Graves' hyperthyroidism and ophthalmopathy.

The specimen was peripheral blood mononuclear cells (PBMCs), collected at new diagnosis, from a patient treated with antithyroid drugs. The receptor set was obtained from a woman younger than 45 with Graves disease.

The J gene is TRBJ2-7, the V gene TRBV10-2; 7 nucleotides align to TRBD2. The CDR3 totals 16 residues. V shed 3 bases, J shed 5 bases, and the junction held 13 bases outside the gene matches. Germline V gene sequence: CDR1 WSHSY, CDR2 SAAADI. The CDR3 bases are TGCGCCAGCAGTGAAAGGATTCTCATCGGGAGGAACGAGCAGTACTTC. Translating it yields CASSERILIGRNEQYF.

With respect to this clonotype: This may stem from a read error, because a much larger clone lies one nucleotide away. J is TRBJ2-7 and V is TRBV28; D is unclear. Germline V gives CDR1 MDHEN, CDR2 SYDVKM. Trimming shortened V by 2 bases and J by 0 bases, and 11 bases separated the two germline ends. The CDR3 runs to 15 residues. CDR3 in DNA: TGTGCCAGCAGTTTAATCCGTCTGATCTCCTACGAGCAGTACTTC. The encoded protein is CASSLIRLISYEQYF. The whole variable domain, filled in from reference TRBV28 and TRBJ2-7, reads DVKVTQSSRYLVKRTGEKVFLECVQDMDHENMFWYRQDPGLGLRLIYFSYDVKMKEKGDIPEGYSVSREKKERFSLILESASTNQTSMYLCASSLIRLISYEQYFGPGTRLTVT.

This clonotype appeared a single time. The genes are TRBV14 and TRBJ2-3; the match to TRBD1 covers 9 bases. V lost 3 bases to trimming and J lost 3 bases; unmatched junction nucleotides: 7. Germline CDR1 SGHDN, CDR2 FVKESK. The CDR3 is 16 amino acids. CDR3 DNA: TGTGCCAGCAGCCAGGACAGGGGTTTTTGGACAGATACGCAGTATTTT. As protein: CASSQDRGFWTDTQYF.

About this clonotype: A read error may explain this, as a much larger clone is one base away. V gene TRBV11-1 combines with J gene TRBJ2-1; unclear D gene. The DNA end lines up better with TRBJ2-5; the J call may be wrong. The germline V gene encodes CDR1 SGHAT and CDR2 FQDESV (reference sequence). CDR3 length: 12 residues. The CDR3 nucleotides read TGTGCCAGCAGCGGATCCGAAGAGACCCAGTACTTC. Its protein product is CASSGSEETQYF.